One and the same sample provided the 4 T cell receptor beta chains below, sequenced in a study of T-cell reconstitution after alpha-beta-depleted transplantation in children. Unique molecular identifiers were used in preparing the TCRbeta library. TCRdb itself ran the PCR reads through MiXCR, one entry per CDR3 protein. The repertoire consists of 200,000 to 250,000 distinct CDR3 sequences, with around 12% occurring once and the leading ten covering about 2.6%. The input for sequencing was PBMCs from the stem cell graft donor, taken from the stem cell graft. These TCRs come from a human donor who donated a stem cell graft to a child with acute lymphoblastic leukemia.

To note about this clonotype: The CDR3 ends on some other residue instead of the conserved phenylalanine or tryptophan, so this is likely a read error. V and J are TRBV28 and TRBJ2-7; TRBD1 matches 9 bases. V lost 4 bases and J lost 3; bases outside the gene matches: 7. The CDR3 contains 15 residues. CDR1 is MDHEN, CDR2 SYDVKM, per germline. The CDR3 protein is CASSSPGQGNYEQYS. CDR3 in DNA: TGTGCCAGCAGTTCTCCGGGACAGGGAAACTACGAGCAGTACTCC.

This clonotype was picked up many times. This chain uses TRBV20-1 with TRBJ1-1; D gene uncertain. Germline V gene sequence: CDR1 DFQATT, CDR2 SNEGSKA (reference sequence). CDR3 length equals 13 residues. The ends were cut back, 3 bases at V and 2 bases at J, with 10 bases in the middle. The CDR3 bases are TGCAGTGCTAGCTCGGGGTTTAACACTGAAGCTTTCTTT. As protein: CSASSGFNTEAFF.

A remark on this clonotype: A much larger clone is a single base away; this may be a read error. The chain has TRBV5-1 and TRBJ2-3, with D unclear. The V gene lost 2 bases and the J gene lost 7 bases, with 20 bases spanning the gap. Germline V lookup: CDR1 SGHRS, CDR2 YFSETQ. The length of the CDR3 is 16 residues. Here the CDR3 reads CASSFMSQAKGHTQYF. The DNA for the CDR3 is TGCGCCAGCAGCTTTATGTCGCAGGCAAAAGGACATACGCAGTATTTT. Based on the CDR3 plus reference TRBV5-1 and TRBJ2-3, the full variable domain is KAGVTQTPRYLIKTRGQQVTLSCSPISGHRSVSWYQQTPGQGLQFLFEYFSETQRNKGNFPGRFSGRQFSNSRSEMNVSTLELGDSALYLCASSFMSQAKGHTQYFGPGTRLTVL.

Many counts were recorded for this clonotype. This chain links TRBV6-2 or TRBV6-3 with TRBJ1-5; D uncertain. CDR3 length: 15 amino acids. Germline-derived CDR1 and CDR2 are MNHEY and SVGEGT. The V end was cut by 7 bases, the J end by 4 bases, with 17 bases between. In DNA, the CDR3 is TGTGCCAGCACCGGACCTTTAGGTGGGAATCAGCCCCAGCATTTT. Translated, it gives CASTGPLGGNQPQHF.